The table lists the clone carrying this T cell receptor (beta chain) with a count of one. Its antigen is currently unknown. Alongside a J-beta primer mix, a sample-barcoded 5' primer served in a second PCR lasting roughly 7 to 11 cycles. TCRdb re-analysed the 5' RACE reads in MiXCR, keeping a single row per CDR3 protein. The sample has approximately 1,000,000 distinct CDR3 sequences, 35% to 40% seen once. The data were taken from a study of blood T cells in healthy people across ages. The study's findings and limits: What prevented conclusive comparison of naive and antigen-experienced cells was that PBMCs were unsorted. Calculation of diversity from one million T cells yielded estimates considered to be underestimates. More naive CD4+ cells and higher diversity marked long-lived donors relative to aged donors.

Drawing of peripheral blood yielded about 10 milliliters from each donor. The sequenced sample consisted of blood. This receptor was identified in a man aged 18 to 35 in good health.

CDR3 in amino acids: CSAIPTGVHEQYF. CDR3 sequence (DNA): TGCAGTGCCATCCCGACAGGGGTTCACGAGCAGTACTTC. The chain has TRBV20-1 and TRBJ2-7; 8 bases map to TRBD1. Germline V lookup: CDR1 DFQATT, CDR2 SNEGSKA (reference sequence). The CDR3 has 13 amino acids. V dropped 6 bases and J dropped 5; count of bases not matched to a gene: 9.